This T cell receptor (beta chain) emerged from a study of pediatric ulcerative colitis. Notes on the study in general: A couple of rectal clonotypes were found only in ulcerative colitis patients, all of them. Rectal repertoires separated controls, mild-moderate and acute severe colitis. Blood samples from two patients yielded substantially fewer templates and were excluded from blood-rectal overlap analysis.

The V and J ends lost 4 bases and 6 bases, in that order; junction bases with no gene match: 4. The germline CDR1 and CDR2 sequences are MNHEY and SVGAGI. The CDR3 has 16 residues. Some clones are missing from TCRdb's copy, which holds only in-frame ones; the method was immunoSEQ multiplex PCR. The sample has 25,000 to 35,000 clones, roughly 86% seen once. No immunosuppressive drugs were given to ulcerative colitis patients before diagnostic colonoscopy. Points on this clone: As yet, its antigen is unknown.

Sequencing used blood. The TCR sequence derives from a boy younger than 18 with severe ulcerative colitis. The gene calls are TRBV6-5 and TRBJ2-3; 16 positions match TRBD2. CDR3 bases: TGTGCCAGCAGTTTCGGGACTAGCGGGGGGGCCGATACGCAGTATTTT. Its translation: CASSFGTSGGADTQYF.